This T cell receptor (beta chain) originates from a study of PD-1 blockade in classical Hodgkin lymphoma. All patients relapsed after autologous stem cell transplantation, and brentuximab vedotin exposure varied. Sequenced by immunoSEQ multiplex PCR; TCRdb stores in-frame clones only, minus some. The sample records tens of thousands of clones, just over 90% being singletons. Notes on the study in general: The study reported lower baseline TCR diversity in newly diagnosed patients than in healthy donors.

Germline lookup yields CDR1 SGHRS and CDR2 YFSETQ. V lost 4 bases and J 2 bases, leaving 10 bases between the germline ends. This CDR3 spans 15 amino acids. In regard to this clone: Its antigen is unknown.

The sequence was collected from a human donor with classical Hodgkin lymphoma. The sample consisted of peripheral blood mononuclear cells (PBMCs), taken at baseline. The genes are TRBV5-1 and TRBJ2-6, with D unresolved. CDR3 protein: CASSPIIAGANVLTF. DNA for the CDR3: TGCGCCAGCAGCCCTATAATAGCTGGGGCCAACGTCCTGACTTTC.